The present TCR beta chain was sequenced within a study of OX40 agonist ivuxolimab in advanced cancers. Turning to the study itself: Patients were infused with ivuxolimab every 2 weeks at 0.01 to 10 mg/kg. A male proportion of approximately 80% was recorded, with mean age about 62 years and range roughly 20 to 85.

Data came from immunoSEQ multiplex PCR; TCRdb stores just in-frame clones and leaves some out. The sample has roughly 86,000 clones, around nine tenths seen once. Concerning this clone: Its antigen is unidentified.

The CDR3 has 15 residues. The germline V gene has CDR1 GTSNPN and CDR2 SVGIG (reference sequence). The V gene end was trimmed by 5 bases and the J gene end by 2 bases; junction bases not matched to a gene: 8. Whole-study results and caveats: The authors also found low normalized T-cell clonal expansion in some nonresponders. CD8+ T cells averaged more expanded clones than CD4+.

The origin of this receptor is an adult with an advanced solid tumor such as melanoma, head and neck, liver or kidney cancer. The rearrangement links TRBV30 to TRBJ2-7, with 11 bases that match TRBD1. Sequenced here: CD4+ or CD8+ T cells sorted from blood, sampled in a trial of the OX40 agonist ivuxolimab. CDR3 nucleotide sequence: TGTGCCTGGTCTACGGACAGGGGGCTCACCTACGAGCAGTACTTC. Translated: CAWSTDRGLTYEQYF.